Listed below are T cell receptor beta chains from one sample, sequenced in a study of blood T cells in healthy people across ages. A single record per CDR3 protein comes from TCRdb applying MiXCR to the 5' RACE reads. The data show some 800,000 distinct CDR3 sequences, roughly 25% seen once. This sample was shared with a second study, whose subject was T cells of mothers and their children.

Sequencing was performed on blood. These receptors were obtained from a boy aged 10-17 years in good health. The CDR3 runs from the conserved cysteine through the conserved F or W.

>TRBJ1-5|TRBV20-1
CSAIPRTVPNQPQHF
>TRBJ2-1|TRBV6-5
CASRLDRGNYNEQFF
>NA|TRBV6-2/TRBV6-3
CASSYPPSYEQYF
>TRBJ1-5|TRBV6-1
CASSGQGNGQPQHF
>TRBJ2-7|TRBV10-3
CAISESTRGGNEQYF
>TRBJ1-3|TRBV7-9
CASSPGLRTPTGNTIYF
>TRBJ2-1|TRBV11-2
CAASDSTFNEQFF
>TRBJ2-2|TRBV20-1
CSASDNSAGELFF
>TRBJ2-3|TRBV20-1
CSAPSLSGTYTDTQYF
>TRBJ1-6|TRBV3-1
CAIGIDSPLHF
>TRBJ1-2|TRBV4-3
CASSQEGGKNYGYTF
>TRBJ2-5|TRBV7-3
CASSWGGQETQYF
>TRBJ2-5|TRBV20-1
CSARDRLGVETQYF
>TRBJ2-5|TRBV6-1
CASSAAGTGRQTQYF
>NA|TRBV7-2
CASRQGLNNEQFF
>TRBJ1-1|TRBV20-1
CSARGVGRLTEAFF
>TRBJ2-5|TRBV7-9
CASSPRFAVVNQETQYF
>TRBJ2-1|TRBV7-3
CASSLFGSGSSRYNEQFF
>TRBJ2-5|TRBV28
CASRTSGVRMGQETQYF
>TRBJ2-5|TRBV7-2
CASSLRLAGGLRYQETQYF
>TRBJ2-1|TRBV12-3/TRBV12-4
CASSPRKREGWNEQFF
>TRBJ2-2|TRBV20-1
CSASDMAGNTGELFF
>TRBJ2-7|TRBV27
CASSLTPNYEQYF
>TRBJ1-4|TRBV12-3/TRBV12-4
CASSSLGVGAPNEKLFF
>TRBJ1-3|TRBV25-1
CASSDLRAPGNTIYF
>TRBJ1-6|TRBV7-2
CASSLVSPGGFSYNSPLHF
>NA|TRBV12-3/TRBV12-4
CASRAGLAGGDEQFF
>TRBJ1-4|TRBV28
CASSFLGTGENEKLFF
>NA|TRBV6-4
CASFYGGKNEQFF
>TRBJ1-1|TRBV9
CASSVAGTANTEAFF
>TRBJ2-6|TRBV29-1
CSVSGLSSGANVLTF
>TRBJ2-7|TRBV20-1
CSAGGTDSIYEQYF
>TRBJ2-7|TRBV5-1
CASSPWDRGIYEQYF
>TRBJ2-3|TRBV29-1
CSVEDLSPSTVDTQYF
>TRBJ2-1|TRBV29-1
CSVEPLAELPEQFF
>TRBJ2-5|TRBV20-1
CSARVREAAETQYF